What follows are 32 T cell receptor beta chains derived from one specimen sequenced in a study of blood T cell repertoires in COVID-19. Produced via immunoSEQ multiplex PCR; TCRdb's table is partial and in-frame only. Counted here are about 20,000 clones, around 88% occurring once; the ten biggest clones make up approximately 8.1%. Input material: peripheral blood. The receptors come from a woman aged 55-75 years with active COVID-19.

CDR3 nucleotides: TGTGCCAGCAGCTCGGGACAGGGTCGGTCCTACAATGAGCAGTTCTTC. It yields the protein CASSSGQGRSYNEQFF. This chain uses TRBV5-5 with TRBJ2-1; 9 positions match TRBD1. The CDR3 totals 16 residues. V gave up 3 bases and J gave up 1 base; unmatched junction bases: 5. Germline loops: CDR1 SGHKS, CDR2 YYEKEE (reference sequence).

This clone has a single count. The chain recombines TRBV3-1 (or the pseudogene TRBV3-2) with TRBJ2-5; TRBD1 agrees at 7 bases. In germline, CDR1 is LGHDT, CDR2 YNNKEL (reference sequence). V lost 6 bases to trimming and J lost 0 bases; unmatched junction nucleotides: 7. CDR3 length: 15 residues. Here the CDR3 DNA reads TGTGCCAGCAGAGCGACAGGGAGCTACCAAGAGACCCAGTACTTC. Translation: CASRATGSYQETQYF.

V usage is TRBV2 and J usage is TRBJ2-6, with D unclear. CDR3 length equals 15 residues. The V end was cut by 4 bases, the J end by 0 bases, with 7 bases between. Per the germline V gene, CDR1 is SNHLY and CDR2 is FYNNEI. The DNA for the CDR3 is TGTGCCAGCAGTGGGCAGAACTCTGGGGCCAACGTCCTGACTTTC. Protein product: CASSGQNSGANVLTF.

This clone was observed a single time. CDR3 sequence (DNA): TGTGCCAGTACCCCCGGAGGTGGGGAGACCCAGTACTTC. It codes for CASTPGGGETQYF. This chain links TRBV19 with TRBJ2-5; tentatively, D is TRBD2 (5 bases). The V gene lost 7 bases and the J gene lost 5 bases, with 14 bases spanning the gap. Germline CDR1 is LNHDA and CDR2 is SQIVND (reference sequence). This CDR3 is built from 13 residues. Based on the CDR3 plus reference TRBV19 and TRBJ2-5, the full variable domain is DGGITQSPKYLFRKEGQNVTLSCEQNLNHDAMYWYRQDPGQGLRLIYYSQIVNDFQKGDIAEGYSVSREKKESFPLTVTSAQKNPTAFYLCASTPGGGETQYFGPGTRLLVL.

This sequence joins TRBV28 and TRBJ1-2; TRBD1 aligns across 11 bases. This CDR3 is built from 13 residues. J lost 6 bases, V lost 8 bases, and 5 bases had no gene match. The germline gives CDR1 MDHEN, CDR2 SYDVKM. As DNA, the CDR3 is TGTGCCAGCGGTGGACAGGGGGCTCATGGCTACACCTTC. Its protein product is CASGGQGAHGYTF.

The chain is built from TRBV18 and TRBJ2-2; perhaps TRBD2 as D (6 bases). Germline lookup yields CDR1 KGHSH and CDR2 LQKENI. The CDR3 sequence is 15 residues long. V was trimmed by 2 bases and J by 4 bases, leaving 11 bases between them. CDR3 nucleotides: TGTGCCAGCTCACCAGGTCTCGGGGGCACCGGGGAGCTGTTTTTT. It is translated as CASSPGLGGTGELFF.

The chain carries TRBV12-3 or TRBV12-4 and TRBJ1-2, with TRBD1 matching 7 bases. V trimming: 8 bases; J trimming: 8 bases; junction bases outside the gene matches: 11. This CDR3 has 13 amino acids. The DNA for the CDR3 is TGTGCCAGCTCCCTAGAAGGGACAGCGGGCTACACCTTC. Protein sequence: CASSLEGTAGYTF.

The rearrangement uses TRBV5-1 and TRBJ2-1; 13 nucleotides line up with TRBD2. Trimming at V came to 4 bases and at J to 7 bases, leaving 5 bases not matched to a gene. The CDR3 length is 15 residues. The germline CDR1 and CDR2 sequences are SGHRS and YFSETQ. The CDR3: CASSPGLAGANEQFF. The DNA for the CDR3 is TGCGCCAGCAGCCCCGGACTAGCGGGGGCGAATGAGCAGTTCTTC.

The chain joins TRBV2 to TRBJ2-5; possibly TRBD2 for D (5 bases). CDR1 SNHLY and CDR2 FYNNEI come from the germline V gene. The CDR3 sequence is 15 residues long. V was shortened by 5 bases and J by 2 bases, with 15 bases between the two germline ends. The CDR3 coding sequence is TGTGCCAGCAGTCTATCAGCGGTCCTACAAGAGACCCAGTACTTC. Translation: CASSLSAVLQETQYF.

V usage is TRBV27 and J usage is TRBJ1-2; 7 positions agree with TRBD1. Trimming removed 6 bases from V and 7 bases from J; junction bases left unmatched: 8. CDR1 MNHEY and CDR2 SMNVEV come from the germline V gene (reference sequence). CDR3 length equals 13 residues. Here the CDR3 DNA reads TGTGCCAGCAGCCCGACAGGGAGAGGTGGCTACACCTTC. Protein sequence: CASSPTGRGGYTF.

The DNA for the CDR3 is TGTGCCAGCAGCAAGGGACAGGGGGCCGTTGGCTACACCTTC. It translates to CASSKGQGAVGYTF. This rearrangement joins TRBV7-3 to TRBJ1-2, with 12 bases that match TRBD1. The CDR3 has 14 residues. Losses at the gene ends were 5 bases for V and 7 bases for J; bases not matched to a gene: 5. Germline values: CDR1 SGHTA, CDR2 FQGTGA.

The J gene is TRBJ1-1, the V gene TRBV18; D is ambiguous. The germline CDR1 and CDR2 sequences are KGHSH and LQKENI. The CDR3 totals 13 residues. The V and J ends lost 3 bases and 4 bases respectively, with 9 bases between them. CDR3: CASSPTSATEAFF. The CDR3 DNA reads as TGTGCCAGCTCACCGACATCCGCCACTGAAGCTTTCTTT.

The CDR3 nucleotides read TGTGCCAGCACCCCAGGACTAGCGAGGAATGAGCAGTTCTTC. Translated, it gives CASTPGLARNEQFF. This sequence joins TRBV6-5 and TRBJ2-1; 9 bases fit TRBD2. This CDR3 is 14 amino acids long. The J segment lost 7 bases and the V segment lost 7 bases, leaving 8 bases of the junction unmatched. Germline-derived CDR1 and CDR2 are MNHEY and SVGAGI.

V is TRBV27 and J is TRBJ1-2, with D perhaps matching TRBD1 (5 bases). This CDR3 contains 14 residues. Germline CDR1 reads MNHEY; CDR2 reads SMNVEV (reference sequence). Deletions cut 4 bases from V and 3 bases from J, with 12 bases between. CDR3 amino acids: CASSSRGPDYGYTF. The CDR3 region has the DNA TGTGCCAGCAGTTCGCGGGGACCGGACTATGGCTACACCTTC.

This chain uses TRBV29-1 with TRBJ2-7; TRBD1 agrees at 9 bases. J lost 3 bases, V lost 6 bases, and 3 bases had no gene match. The CDR3 contains 12 residues. The germline gives CDR1 SQVTM, CDR2 ANQGSEA. CDR3 in DNA: TGCAGCGTGGGGACAGGGTTCTACGAGCAGTACTTC. Residues: CSVGTGFYEQYF.

J is TRBJ1-3 and V is TRBV5-4; a weak D match, TRBD1 (5 bases). The CDR3 is made up of 17 amino acids. The V gene's germline CDR1 is SGHNT and CDR2 YYREEE (reference sequence). V was shortened by 4 bases and J by 0 bases, with 17 bases between the two germline ends. This chain's CDR3 is CASSQGLGVDSGNTIYF. CDR3 DNA: TGTGCCAGCAGCCAAGGGTTAGGGGTGGACTCTGGAAACACCATATATTTT.

This clone turned up a few times. The chain links TRBV27 to TRBJ1-2; perhaps TRBD1 as D (5 bases). V was shortened by 0 bases and J by 2 bases, with 7 bases between the two germline ends. The length of the CDR3 is 14 residues. Per the germline V gene, CDR1 is MNHEY and CDR2 is SMNVEV (reference sequence). The chain's CDR3 is CASSLSNRNYGYTF. The CDR3 nucleotides are TGTGCCAGCAGTTTATCGAACAGGAACTATGGCTACACCTTC.

The J gene is TRBJ2-5, the V gene TRBV9, with 7 positions matching TRBD2. J was trimmed by 3 bases and V by 3 bases; bases with no gene match: 8. Germline V gives CDR1 SGDLS, CDR2 YYNGEE. The CDR3 has 15 amino acids. In nucleotides, the CDR3 is TGTGCCAGCAGCGCCGGACTAGTAAGGGAAGAGACCCAGTACTTC. Translating it yields CASSAGLVREETQYF.

This clone was detected only a few times. V and J are TRBV19 and TRBJ2-3; 8 nucleotides match TRBD2. Germline V gives CDR1 LNHDA, CDR2 SQIVND (reference sequence). V lost 10 bases and J lost 2; bases outside the gene matches: 8. The CDR3 length is 14 residues. The CDR3 DNA is TGTGCCACCCAAGCGGGGGCCTTCACAGATACGCAGTATTTT. Its translation: CATQAGAFTDTQYF.

The rearrangement joins TRBV2 to TRBJ1-2, with D perhaps matching TRBD1 (5 bases). Germline V gives CDR1 SNHLY, CDR2 FYNNEI. The CDR3 consists of 14 residues. Trimming took off 6 bases at V and 2 bases at J, with 13 bases between the two ends. The chain's CDR3 is CASRRQNLNYGYTF. CDR3 in DNA: TGTGCCAGCAGAAGACAGAACTTAAACTATGGCTACACCTTC.

Note on this clone: A junction end diverges from the germline sequence, so it may reflect a read error. The chain combines TRBV6-5 with TRBJ1-5; 8 bases align to TRBD1. There are 13 residues in the CDR3. The germline gives CDR1 MNHEY, CDR2 SVGAGI. This CDR3 is CAGRQGHRQPQHF. The DNA for the CDR3 is TGTGCCGGCAGACAGGGGCACCGTCAGCCCCAGCATTTT.

This clone was seen only a few times. The rearrangement uses TRBV5-4 and TRBJ2-7, with D perhaps TRBD2 (5 bases). V was clipped by 4 bases and J by 0 bases, with 11 bases between them. Germline CDR1 SGHNT, CDR2 YYREEE (reference sequence). The CDR3 runs to 14 residues. CDR3 DNA sequence: TGTGCCAGCAGCCTATCCGGGGACTCCTACGAGCAGTACTTC. This sequence encodes CASSLSGDSYEQYF.

The V and J genes are TRBV5-1 and TRBJ1-4; 10 bases are shared with TRBD1. The length of the CDR3 is 15 residues. Per germline, CDR1 SGHRS and CDR2 YFSETQ. The V gene end was trimmed by 4 bases and the J gene end by 8 bases; junction bases not matched to a gene: 8. The CDR3 sequence is CASSKTGGDEEKLFF. The CDR3 coding sequence is TGCGCCAGCAGCAAGACAGGGGGCGACGAAGAAAAACTGTTTTTT.

Here the CDR3 DNA reads TGTGCCAGCAGCGTAGGGGACACTGAAGCTTTCTTT. Translation gives CASSVGDTEAFF. This chain uses TRBV5-6 with TRBJ1-1; possibly TRBD1 for D (5 bases). CDR1 is SGHDT and CDR2 is YYEEEE in the germline V gene. The CDR3 has 12 amino acids. The V gene lost 4 bases and the J gene lost 3 bases, with 7 bases spanning the gap. Looking up the rest from reference TRBV5-6 and TRBJ1-1 gives the full variable domain: DAGVTQSPTHLIKTRGQQVTLRCSPKSGHDTVSWYQQALGQGPQFIFQYYEEEERQRGNFPDRFSGHQFPNYSSELNVNALLLGDSALYLCASSVGDTEAFFGQGTRLTVV.

CDR3 coding DNA: TGCGCCAGCAGCTTGGCCGGACAGCAGAATTCACCCCTCCACTTT. It specifies CASSLAGQQNSPLHF. The rearrangement joins TRBV5-1 to TRBJ1-6, with D possibly being TRBD1 (6 bases). This CDR3 has 15 amino acids. CDR1 is SGHRS and CDR2 is YFSETQ in the germline V gene. V lost 0 bases, J lost 7 bases, and 11 bases lay in between.

The rearrangement uses TRBV5-1 and TRBJ2-3, with 11 bases that match TRBD1. With V trimmed by 4 bases and J by 1 base, 5 bases remained unmatched. Germline V gives CDR1 SGHRS, CDR2 YFSETQ. The CDR3 covers 16 residues. The CDR3: CASSTSDRGRTDTQYF. CDR3 nucleotides: TGCGCCAGCAGCACCTCGGACAGGGGGCGCACAGATACGCAGTATTTT.

CDR3 sequence: CASSRTGGGNQPQHF. In nucleotides, the CDR3 is TGTGCCAGCAGTCGGACAGGGGGCGGCAATCAGCCCCAGCATTTT. This sequence joins TRBV6-5 and TRBJ1-5; 11 positions match TRBD1. In germline, CDR1 is MNHEY, CDR2 SVGAGI. CDR3 size: 15 residues. With V trimmed by 5 bases and J by 2 bases, 2 bases remained unmatched.

The V gene is TRBV6-5, the J gene TRBJ2-7; D might be TRBD1 (6 bases). The CDR3 has 11 amino acids. Deletions cut 11 bases from V and 3 bases from J, with 11 bases between. CDR1 and CDR2 from the germline V gene are MNHEY and SVGAGI. The CDR3 DNA reads TGTGCCGGACAGAAGGGCTACGAGCAGTACTTC. This gives the protein CAGQKGYEQYF.

The chain combines TRBV5-6 with TRBJ1-1; D unresolved. The V gene lost 2 bases and the J gene lost 8 bases, with 10 bases spanning the gap. Germline assignment: CDR1 SGHDT and CDR2 YYEEEE. The CDR3 consists of 12 residues. The CDR3 is CASSLERREAFF. CDR3 coding DNA: TGTGCCAGCAGCTTAGAACGCAGGGAAGCTTTCTTT.

The rearrangement links TRBV6-5 to TRBJ2-2; D perhaps matches TRBD1 (6 bases). Trimming took 2 bases from V and 5 from J, leaving 15 bases between them. The germline V gene has CDR1 MNHEY and CDR2 SVGAGI. The CDR3 covers 16 residues. This CDR3 is CASSYRTEDLTGELFF. For the CDR3, the DNA is TGTGCCAGCAGTTACCGGACAGAAGATCTGACCGGGGAGCTGTTTTTT.

The rearrangement joins TRBV7-9 to TRBJ1-1; the D is unclear. Looked up from germline, CDR1 is SEHNR and CDR2 is FQNEAQ (reference sequence). The CDR3 is 14 residues long. CDR3 residues: CGIVPSGLNTEAFF. CDR3 coding DNA: TGTGGAATAGTCCCGTCAGGCCTCAACACTGAAGCTTTCTTT.

The rearrangement joins TRBV28 to TRBJ2-1, with 8 positions matching TRBD2. The trim removed 6 bases at V and 5 bases at J, leaving 9 bases unmatched. There are 15 residues in the CDR3. CDR1 and CDR2 (germline): MDHEN, SYDVKM. The CDR3 is CASSRGGAGDNEQFF. CDR3 coding DNA: TGTGCCAGCAGCCGGGGGGGGGCCGGTGACAATGAGCAGTTCTTC.